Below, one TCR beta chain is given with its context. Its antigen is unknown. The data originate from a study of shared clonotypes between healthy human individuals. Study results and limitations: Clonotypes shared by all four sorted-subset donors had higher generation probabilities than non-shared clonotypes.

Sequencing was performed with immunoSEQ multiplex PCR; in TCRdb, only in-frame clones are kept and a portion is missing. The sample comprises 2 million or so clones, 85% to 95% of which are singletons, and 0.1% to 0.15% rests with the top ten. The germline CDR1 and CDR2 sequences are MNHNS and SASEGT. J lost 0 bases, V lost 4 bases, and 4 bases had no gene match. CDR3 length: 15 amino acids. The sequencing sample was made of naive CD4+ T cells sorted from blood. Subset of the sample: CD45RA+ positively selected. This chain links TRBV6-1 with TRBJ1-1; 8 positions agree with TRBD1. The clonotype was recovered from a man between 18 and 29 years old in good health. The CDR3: CASSAGQGMNTEAFF. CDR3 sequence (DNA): TGTGCCAGCAGTGCCGGACAGGGAATGAACACTGAAGCTTTCTTT.